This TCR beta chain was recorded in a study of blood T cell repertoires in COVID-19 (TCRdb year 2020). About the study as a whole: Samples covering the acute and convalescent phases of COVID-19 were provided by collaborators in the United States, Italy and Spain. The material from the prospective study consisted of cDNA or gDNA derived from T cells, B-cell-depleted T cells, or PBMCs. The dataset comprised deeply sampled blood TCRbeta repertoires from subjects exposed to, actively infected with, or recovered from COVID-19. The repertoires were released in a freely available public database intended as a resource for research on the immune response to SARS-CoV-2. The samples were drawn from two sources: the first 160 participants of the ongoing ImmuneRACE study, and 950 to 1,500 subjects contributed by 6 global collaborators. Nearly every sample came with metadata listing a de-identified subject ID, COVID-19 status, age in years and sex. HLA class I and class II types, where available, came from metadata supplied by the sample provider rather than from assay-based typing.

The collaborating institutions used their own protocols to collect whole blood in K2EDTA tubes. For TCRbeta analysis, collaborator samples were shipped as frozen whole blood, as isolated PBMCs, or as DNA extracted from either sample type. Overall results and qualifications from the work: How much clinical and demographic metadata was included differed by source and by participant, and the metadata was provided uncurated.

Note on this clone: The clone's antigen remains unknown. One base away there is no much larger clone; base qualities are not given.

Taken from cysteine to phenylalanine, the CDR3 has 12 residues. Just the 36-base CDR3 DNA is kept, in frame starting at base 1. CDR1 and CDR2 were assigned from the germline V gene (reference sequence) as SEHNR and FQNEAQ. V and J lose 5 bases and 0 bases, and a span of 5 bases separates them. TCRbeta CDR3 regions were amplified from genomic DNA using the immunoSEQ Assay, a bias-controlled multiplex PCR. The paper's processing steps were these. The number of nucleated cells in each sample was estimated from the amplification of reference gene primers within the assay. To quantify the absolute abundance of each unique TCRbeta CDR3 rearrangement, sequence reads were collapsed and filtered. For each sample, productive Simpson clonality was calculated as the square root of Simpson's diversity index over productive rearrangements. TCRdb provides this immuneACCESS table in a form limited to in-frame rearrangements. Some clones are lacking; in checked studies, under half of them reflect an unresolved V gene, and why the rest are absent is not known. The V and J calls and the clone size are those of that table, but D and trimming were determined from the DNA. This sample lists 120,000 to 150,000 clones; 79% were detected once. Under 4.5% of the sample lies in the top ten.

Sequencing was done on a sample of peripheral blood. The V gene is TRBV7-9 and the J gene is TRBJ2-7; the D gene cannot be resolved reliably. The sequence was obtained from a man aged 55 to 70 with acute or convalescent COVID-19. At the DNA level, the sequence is TGTGCCAGCAGCCCGTACTCCTACGAGCAGTACTTC. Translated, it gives CASSPYSYEQYF.